Listed below are T cell receptor beta chains from one sample, sequenced in a study of blood T cells in healthy people across ages. TCRdb itself ran the 5' RACE reads through MiXCR, one entry per CDR3 protein. The sample lists around 1.5 million distinct CDR3 sequences, roughly 60% occurring once. The sequencing sample was made of blood. These receptors were taken from a man aged 18 to 29 in good health. Both conserved end residues are part of each CDR3. The D gene is left open where the match is weak. The listing skips clone size in some rows; elsewhere it reads once, few, many or a size class.

clone size	J gene	D gene	V gene	CDR3 protein	CDR3 DNA
NA	TRBJ2-7	NA	TRBV4-2	CASSQARVNEQYF	TGTGCCAGCAGCCAGGCTAGGGTGAATGAGCAGTACTTC
NA	TRBJ2-1	NA	TRBV9	CASSVGRNEQFF	TGTGCCAGCAGCGTAGGTCGAAATGAGCAGTTCTTC
NA	TRBJ2-5	NA	TRBV10-3	CAISESSGETQYF	TGTGCCATCAGTGAGTCCAGCGGAGAGACCCAGTACTTC
NA	TRBJ2-3	NA	TRBV7-9	CASTMVRDTQYF	TGTGCCAGCACCATGGTGAGGGATACGCAGTATTTT
NA	TRBJ1-4	NA	TRBV4-1	CASSSPRERIDEKLFF	TGCGCCAGCAGCTCGCCGCGGGAGAGAATCGATGAAAAACTGTTTTTT
NA	TRBJ1-2	NA	TRBV7-2	CASSLDPDSYGYTF	TGTGCCAGCAGCTTAGACCCGGACTCTTATGGCTACACCTTC
NA	TRBJ2-5	NA	TRBV20-1	CSAPPPGMKKETQYF	TGCAGTGCCCCTCCCCCGGGGATGAAGAAAGAGACCCAGTACTTC
NA	TRBJ2-7	TRBD1	TRBV20-1	CSASWTGDEQYF	TGCAGTGCTAGTTGGACAGGGGACGAGCAGTACTTC
NA	TRBJ1-1	NA	TRBV7-9	CASSLAGGVDTEAFF	TGTGCCAGCAGCTTAGCGGGCGGGGTTGACACTGAAGCTTTCTTT
once	TRBJ2-4	NA	TRBV11-2	CASSLAWNWAKNIQYF	TGTGCCAGCAGCTTAGCGTGGAATTGGGCCAAAAACATTCAGTACTTC
NA	TRBJ2-1	NA	TRBV18	CASSPKARDSYNEQFF	TGTGCCAGCTCACCCAAAGCGAGGGACTCCTACAATGAGCAGTTCTTC
few	TRBJ2-1	NA	TRBV20-1	CSARGWDSNEQFF	TGCAGTGCTAGAGGTTGGGACTCCAATGAGCAGTTCTTC
NA	TRBJ2-7	TRBD1	TRBV19	CASSNTGGTRDEQYF	TGTGCCAGTAGTAATACAGGGGGAACACGAGACGAGCAGTACTTC
NA	TRBJ2-2	TRBD1	TRBV7-9	CASSFLMGQRNTGELFF	TGTGCCAGCAGCTTTCTGATGGGACAGCGGAACACCGGGGAGCTGTTTTTT
NA	TRBJ2-2	TRBD2	TRBV29-1	CSVGASGSTGELFF	TGCAGCGTTGGGGCTAGCGGGAGTACCGGGGAGCTGTTTTTT
NA	TRBJ1-6	NA	TRBV7-2	CASSLVGQLERLNSPLHF	TGTGCCAGCAGCTTAGTCGGACAACTCGAGCGTCTAAATTCACCCCTCCACTTT
NA	TRBJ2-5	TRBD2	TRBV4-1	CASSQAGLAGVETQYF	TGCGCCAGCAGCCAAGCTGGACTAGCGGGAGTGGAGACCCAGTACTTC
NA	TRBJ2-3	NA	TRBV14	CASSPWGRGSTDTQYF	TGTGCCAGCAGCCCTTGGGGGCGGGGGAGCACAGATACGCAGTATTTT
NA	TRBJ2-1	NA	TRBV9	CASSSAGSRLPYNEQFF	TGTGCCAGCAGCTCTGCGGGTAGCAGGTTACCGTACAATGAGCAGTTCTTC
NA	TRBJ2-3	NA	TRBV3-1	CASSQAPTVTQYF	TGTGCCAGCAGCCAAGCACCAACGGTTACGCAGTATTTT
few	TRBJ2-1	TRBD2	TRBV11-2	CASTGGGVGEQFF	TGTGCCAGCACCGGCGGGGGGGTAGGTGAGCAGTTCTTC
NA	TRBJ2-1	NA	TRBV12-3/TRBV12-4	CASSFRQGLDEQFF	TGTGCCAGCAGTTTTCGCCAGGGTCTAGATGAGCAGTTCTTC
few	TRBJ2-7	TRBD2	TRBV4-1	CASSRGLAGVNYEQYF	TGCGCCAGCAGCCGCGGACTAGCGGGAGTAAACTACGAGCAGTACTTC
NA	TRBJ2-1	TRBD1	TRBV27	CASSPQTGGEGEQFF	TGTGCCAGCAGTCCTCAGACAGGGGGAGAGGGTGAGCAGTTCTTC
NA	TRBJ2-1	NA	TRBV6-6	CASSYSAPNEQFF	TGTGCCAGCAGTTACTCGGCGCCGAATGAGCAGTTCTTC
few	TRBJ2-5	NA	TRBV27	CASSPIGGAETQYF	TGTGCCAGCAGTCCCATCGGGGGTGCGGAGACCCAGTACTTC